Presented here are 12 T cell receptor beta chains from one specimen sequenced in a study of long-term antiretroviral therapy in people with HIV. Survey-level immunoSEQ v3.0 assays were run. Produced via immunoSEQ multiplex PCR; TCRdb's table is partial and in-frame only. The sample has roughly 33,000 clones; approximately 97% are singletons. This specimen consisted of unsorted PBMCs, obtained 6.9 years after starting antiretroviral therapy. These receptors were collected from a man in his thirties or forties with HIV.

This clone was found once. The V gene is TRBV6-6, the J gene TRBJ1-5; D call uncertain. The germline V and J ends were trimmed by 6 bases and 1 base, with 13 bases remaining between them. Germline V gene sequence: CDR1 MNHNY, CDR2 SVGAGI (reference sequence). The CDR3 spans 15 residues. The CDR3 DNA follows: TGTGCCAGCAGCCCCTTAGGGCGAAGCAATCAGCCCCAGCATTTT. Its protein is CASSPLGRSNQPQHF.

This chain uses TRBV6-6 with TRBJ2-7; D not certain. Germline CDR1 is MNHNY and CDR2 is SVGAGI (reference sequence). The CDR3 totals 13 residues. V was clipped by 5 bases and J by 4 bases, with 12 bases between them. This CDR3 reads CASSPRPVYEQYF. DNA for the CDR3: TGTGCCAGCAGTCCCCGGCCTGTATACGAGCAGTACTTC.

The chain uses TRBV29-1 and TRBJ2-3; 7 nucleotides match TRBD1. From germline, CDR1 is SQVTM and CDR2 ANQGSEA. The junction had 3 bases not matched to a gene; V was cut back by 7 bases and J by 5 bases. The CDR3 consists of 11 residues. The CDR3 DNA reads as TGCAGCGGGCGACAGGGAGATACGCAGTATTTT. It is translated as CSGRQGDTQYF.

This sequence joins TRBV15 and TRBJ1-5; D gene ambiguous. The CDR3 runs 13 residues. The V end lost 3 bases, the J end lost 5 bases, and 8 bases lay between the germline ends. Germline-derived CDR1 and CDR2 are LNHNV and YYDKDF (reference sequence). CDR3 loop: CATSRGRYQPQHF. CDR3 sequence (DNA): TGTGCCACCAGCAGGGGGAGGTATCAGCCCCAGCATTTT.

The chain carries TRBV6-6 and TRBJ1-6; no firm D call. The V end lost 0 bases, the J end lost 8 bases, and 11 bases lay between the germline ends. The CDR3 runs 15 residues. Germline V lookup: CDR1 MNHNY, CDR2 SVGAGI (reference sequence). DNA of the CDR3: TGTGCCAGCAGTTACTCAGGCAGGCGTGATTCACCCCTCCACTTT. Residues: CASSYSGRRDSPLHF.

The genes are TRBV7-6 and TRBJ2-7; 9 bases map to TRBD2. The V gene end was trimmed by 3 bases and the J gene end by 3 bases; junction bases not matched to a gene: 0. The CDR3 is 13 residues long. Looked up from germline, CDR1 is SGHVS and CDR2 is FNYEAQ. The CDR3 bases are TGTGCCAGCAGCTTTAGCGGGAGCTACGAGCAGTACTTC. Amino acid sequence: CASSFSGSYEQYF.

The chain combines TRBV27 with TRBJ2-7; perhaps TRBD1 as D (5 bases). Germline lookup yields CDR1 MNHEY and CDR2 SMNVEV (reference sequence). The length of the CDR3 is 16 residues. V lost 0 bases to trimming and J lost 3 bases, with 15 bases between them. The CDR3 DNA reads as TGTGCCAGCAGTTTATCCGCCGGGTGGCAGGGCTACGAGCAGTACTTC. Residues: CASSLSAGWQGYEQYF.

The chain recombines TRBV11-1 with TRBJ2-3; no reliable D call. The CDR3 has 14 amino acids. V dropped 5 bases and J dropped 4 bases, with 13 bases sitting between them. Germline values: CDR1 SGHAT, CDR2 FQDESV (reference sequence). The DNA for the CDR3 is TGTGCCAGCAGCCTAGGCGCTAGTGCAGATACGCAGTATTTT. Residues: CASSLGASADTQYF.

On this clone itself: A read error may produce the germline difference seen at one junction end. V and J are TRBV7-9 and TRBJ1-2; D possibly corresponds to TRBD1 (5 bases). The CDR3 has 13 amino acids. Germline CDR1 is SEHNR and CDR2 is FQNEAQ (reference sequence). CDR3 amino acids: CASSITLDTAKDF. CDR3 DNA: TGTGCCAGCAGCATAACGTTGGACACGGCGAAGGACTTC.

CDR3 sequence (DNA): TGTGCCAGCAGCCACGACAGGGGTAATGAAAAACTGTTTTTT. Protein sequence: CASSHDRGNEKLFF. The chain recombines TRBV5-4 with TRBJ1-4; 8 bases fit TRBD1. The CDR3 is 14 amino acids. The germline V gene has CDR1 SGHNT and CDR2 YYREEE (reference sequence). V lost 4 bases, J lost 4 bases, and 3 bases stayed unmatched.

This clone was found once. One junction end disagrees with the germline gene, perhaps due to a read error. The rearrangement uses TRBV7-7 and TRBJ2-3; D possibly corresponds to TRBD2 (5 bases). The CDR3 has 14 amino acids. Looked up from germline, CDR1 is SSHAT and CDR2 is FNYEAQ (reference sequence). CDR3 DNA sequence: TGTGCTAGCAGCTTATGGAGGTATGCAGATACGCAGTATTTT. Its translation is CASSLWRYADTQYF. Together with reference TRBV7-7 and TRBJ2-3, the CDR3 gives the full variable domain: GAGVSQSPRYKVTKRGQDVTLRCDPISSHATLYWYQQALGQGPEFLTYFNYEAQPDKSGLPSDRFSAERPEGSISTLTIQRTEQRDSAMYRCASSLWRYADTQYFGPGTRLTVL.

This rearrangement joins TRBV6-5 to TRBJ1-1, with D possibly matching TRBD1 (5 bases). Per the germline V gene, CDR1 is MNHEY and CDR2 is SVGAGI. V was trimmed by 6 bases and J by 1 base, leaving 9 bases between them. The CDR3 extends over 13 amino acids. For the CDR3, the DNA is TGTGCCAGCAGATACGACAGGAACACTGAAGCTTTCTTT. It translates to CASRYDRNTEAFF.